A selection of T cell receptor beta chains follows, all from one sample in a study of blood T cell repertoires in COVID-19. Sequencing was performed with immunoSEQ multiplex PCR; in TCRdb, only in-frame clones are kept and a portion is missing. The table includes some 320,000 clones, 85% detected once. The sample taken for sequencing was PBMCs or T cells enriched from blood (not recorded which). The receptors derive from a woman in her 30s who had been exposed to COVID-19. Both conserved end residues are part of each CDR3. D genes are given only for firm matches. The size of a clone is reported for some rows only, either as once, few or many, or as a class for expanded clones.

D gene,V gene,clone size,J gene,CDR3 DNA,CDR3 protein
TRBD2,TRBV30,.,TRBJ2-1,TGTGCCTGGAGTGTCATAGGAGCGGGAGGGTACAATGAGCAGTTCTTC,CAWSVIGAGGYNEQFF
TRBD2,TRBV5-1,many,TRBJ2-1,TGCGCCAGCAGCCTTCTTGGGACTAGCGGTCTCAATGAGCAGTTCTTC,CASSLLGTSGLNEQFF
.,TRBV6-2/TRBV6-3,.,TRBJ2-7,TGTGCCAGCAGCCGGACCCAGGGGTACGAGCAGTACTTC,CASSRTQGYEQYF
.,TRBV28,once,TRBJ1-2,TGTGCCAGCAGGTCGGGACTAACTAGCTATGGCTACACCTTC,CASRSGLTSYGYTF
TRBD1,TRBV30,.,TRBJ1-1,TGTGCCTGGCACACCGGGACAGCCCAGAACACTGAAGCTTTCTTT,CAWHTGTAQNTEAFF
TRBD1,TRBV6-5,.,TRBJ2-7,TGTGCCAGCAGGCCGGGACAGTCCTACGAGCAGTACTTC,CASRPGQSYEQYF
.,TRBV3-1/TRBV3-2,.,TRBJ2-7,TGTGCCAGCAGCCAAGGGACGCAAGCGGGCTCCTACGAGCAGTACTTC,CASSQGTQAGSYEQYF
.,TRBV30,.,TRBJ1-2,TGTGCCTGGGAGACAGGAGGTGGCTACACCTTC,CAWETGGGYTF
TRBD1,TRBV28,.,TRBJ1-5,TGTGTCACGGGACAGGGGAGATATCAGCCCCAGCATTTT,CVTGQGRYQPQHF
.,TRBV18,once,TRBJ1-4,TGTGCCAGCTCACCAAATCCGAATGAAAAACTGTTTTTT,CASSPNPNEKLFF
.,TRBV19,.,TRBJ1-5,TGTGCCAGTAGTATGATGACAGTGCAGCATTTT,CASSMMTVQHF
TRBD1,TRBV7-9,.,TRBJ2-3,TGTGCCAGCAGCTTAGTTGGGACAGGGGCGGCAGATACGCAGTATTTT,CASSLVGTGAADTQYF
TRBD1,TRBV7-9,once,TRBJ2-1,TGTGCCAGCAGCCGGTTCCCCCGGAGACAGGGGATGAATGAGCAGTTCTTC,CASSRFPRRQGMNEQFF
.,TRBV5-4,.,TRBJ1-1,TGTGCCAGCAGCTTGGATAGACGTACAGGTGGCGCTTTCTTT,CASSLDRRTGGAFF
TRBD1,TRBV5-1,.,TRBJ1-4,TGCGCCAGCAGCTCCGGGACAGGGAAGAATGAAAAACTGTTTTTT,CASSSGTGKNEKLFF
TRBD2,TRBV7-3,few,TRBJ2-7,TGTGCCAGCAGCCCCCCTAGCGGGGGGGCCTACGAGCAGTACTTC,CASSPPSGGAYEQYF
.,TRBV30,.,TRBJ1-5,TGTGCCTGGAGTCAATGGGGGGATCAGCCCCAGCATTTT,CAWSQWGDQPQHF
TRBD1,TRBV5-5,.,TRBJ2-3,TGTGCCAGCAGTCACGGGACAGTTGGGGCAGATACGCAGTATTTT,CASSHGTVGADTQYF
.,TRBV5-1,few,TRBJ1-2,TGCGCCAGCAGCTTGGGGTTCGTGGAGCAGATACAAGACGGCTACACCTTC,CASSLGFVEQIQDGYTF
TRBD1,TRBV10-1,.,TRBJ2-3,TGCGCCAGCAGAGGCGAAAGGAGAAGGGACAGGGGCCCAGATACGCAGTATTTT,CASRGERRRDRGPDTQYF
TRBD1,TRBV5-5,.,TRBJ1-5,TGTGCCAGCAGCTTGGTAGGACAGGGTGACCAGCCCCAGCATTTT,CASSLVGQGDQPQHF
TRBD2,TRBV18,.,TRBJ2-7,TGTGCCAGCTCACCGACTAGCGGGAGGGCCTACGAGCAGTACTTC,CASSPTSGRAYEQYF
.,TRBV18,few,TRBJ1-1,TGTGCCAGCTCACCACCGGGGATGCAGGGGAGCACTGAAGCTTTCTTT,CASSPPGMQGSTEAFF
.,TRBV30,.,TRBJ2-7,TGTGCCTGCCGCTGGGGGGAGTACTACGAGCAGTACTTC,CACRWGEYYEQYF
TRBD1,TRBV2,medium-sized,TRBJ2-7,TGTGCCAGCAGGGCAGACAGGGGGCTTTCCTACGAGCAGTACTTC,CASRADRGLSYEQYF
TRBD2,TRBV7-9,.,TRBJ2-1,TGTGCCAGCAGCTCCCAAGGACTAGCGGGAAGGAATGAGCAGTTCTTC,CASSSQGLAGRNEQFF
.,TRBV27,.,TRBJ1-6,TGTGCCAGCAGTTTATCGGAGGGCCAAGGGTCACCCCTCCACTTT,CASSLSEGQGSPLHF
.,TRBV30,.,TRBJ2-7,TGTGCCTGGAGCGGGTTGCCGGAGATCTACGAGCAGTACTTC,CAWSGLPEIYEQYF
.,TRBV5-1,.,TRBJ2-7,TGCGCCAGCAGCTTGGCCGTCGGCTACGAGCAGTACTTC,CASSLAVGYEQYF
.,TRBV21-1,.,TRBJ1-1,TGTGCCAGCAGCAAAGCGCTAGCTAACACTGAAGCTTTCTTT,CASSKALANTEAFF
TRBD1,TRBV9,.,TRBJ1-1,TGTGCCAGCAGCGTAGGGGACAGGGCCATGAGCGCTGAAGCTTTCTTT,CASSVGDRAMSAEAFF
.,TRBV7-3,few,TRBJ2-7,TGTGCCAGCAGCTTAGCGACAGGGACTTCCTACGAGCAGTACTTC,CASSLATGTSYEQYF
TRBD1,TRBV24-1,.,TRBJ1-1,TGTGCCACCAGAGGACAGGTTGACACTGAAGCTTTCTTT,CATRGQVDTEAFF
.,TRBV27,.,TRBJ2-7,TGTGCCAGCAGTTTAATTGGCAGATCCTACGAGCAGTACTTC,CASSLIGRSYEQYF
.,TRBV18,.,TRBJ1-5,TGTGCCAGCTCACCACCGGGGGGGGCGGGACAGCCCCAGCATTTT,CASSPPGGAGQPQHF
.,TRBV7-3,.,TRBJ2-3,TGTGCCAGCAGCCCCGGGTCCACAGATACGCAGTATTTT,CASSPGSTDTQYF
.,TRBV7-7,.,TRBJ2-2,TGTGCTAGCAGCTTAGATCTGGCAGGGTTGAATTCCGGGGAGCTGTTTTTT,CASSLDLAGLNSGELFF
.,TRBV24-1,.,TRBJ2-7,TGTGCCACCAGTGATTCAGAGCGGAGCTCCTACGAGCAGTACTTC,CATSDSERSSYEQYF
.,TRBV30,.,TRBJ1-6,TGTGCCTGGATCCCAGGGGCTAGTAATTCACCCCTCCACTTT,CAWIPGASNSPLHF
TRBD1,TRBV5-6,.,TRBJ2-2,TGTGCCAGCACCAGAGAAAGGGGGCAGAACACCGGGGAGCTGTTTTTT,CASTRERGQNTGELFF
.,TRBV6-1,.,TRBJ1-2,TGTGCCAGCAGTGAAATTGGGTCGGAGGGCTATGGCTACACCTTC,CASSEIGSEGYGYTF
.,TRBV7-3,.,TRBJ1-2,TGTGCCAGCAGCTTAACAAACAGCTATGGCTACACCTTC,CASSLTNSYGYTF
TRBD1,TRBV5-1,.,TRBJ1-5,TGCGCCAGCAGCGAGGGACAGGGGCCTCACCATTATAGCAATCAGCCCCAGCATTTT,CASSEGQGPHHYSNQPQHF
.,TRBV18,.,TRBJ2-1,TGTGCCAGCTCACCACCGGTCTACGATGAGCAGTTCTTC,CASSPPVYDEQFF
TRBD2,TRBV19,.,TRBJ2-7,TGTGCCAGTAGCCTTTTTGCGGGGGGCACCTACGAGCAGTACTTC,CASSLFAGGTYEQYF
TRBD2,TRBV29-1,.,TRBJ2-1,TGCAGCGTTGATCGGGGGGGGATCTACAATGAGCAGTTCTTC,CSVDRGGIYNEQFF
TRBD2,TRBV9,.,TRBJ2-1,TGTGCCAGCAGCGTCCAGCCCGGGACTAGCGGTTACAATGAGCAGTTCTTC,CASSVQPGTSGYNEQFF
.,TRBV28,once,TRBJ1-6,TGTGCCAGCAGCTTCACAGGGAACCTCCACTTT,CASSFTGNLHF
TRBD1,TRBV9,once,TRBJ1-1,TGTGCCAGCGGACAGGGTGAGTACACTGAAGCTTTCTTT,CASGQGEYTEAFF
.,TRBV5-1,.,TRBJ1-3,TGCGCCAGCAGCTTGGGACAGGAAGGAAACACCATATATTTT,CASSLGQEGNTIYF
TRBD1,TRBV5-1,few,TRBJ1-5,TGCGCCAGCAGCTTAGGACAGGACGGGCCCCAGCATTTT,CASSLGQDGPQHF
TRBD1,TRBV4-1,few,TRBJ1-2,TGCGCCAGCAGCCCGCGCCGTTTTTGGGACAGGAAGGTATTGGGCTACACCTTC,CASSPRRFWDRKVLGYTF
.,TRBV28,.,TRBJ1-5,TGTGCCAGCAGTCGCCCCGGGGGGGCGGTTCAGCCCCAGCATTTT,CASSRPGGAVQPQHF
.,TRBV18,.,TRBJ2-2,TGTGCCAGCTCACCCGGGACATCGAACACCGGGGAGCTGTTTTTT,CASSPGTSNTGELFF
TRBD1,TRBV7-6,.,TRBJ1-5,TGTGCCAGCAGCCCCGGGACAGCTTTCAATCAGCCCCAGCATTTT,CASSPGTAFNQPQHF
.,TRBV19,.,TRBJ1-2,TGTGCCAGTAGTATTCCTCCTCCAGGGCTTTATGGCTACACCTTC,CASSIPPPGLYGYTF
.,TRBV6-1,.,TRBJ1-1,TGTGCCAGCAGTGAGGGCAGGAGGGAAGCTTTCTTT,CASSEGRREAFF
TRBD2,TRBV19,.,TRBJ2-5,TGTGCCAGCCGGGACTACCAAGAGGAGACCCAGTACTTC,CASRDYQEETQYF
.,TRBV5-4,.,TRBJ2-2,TGTGCCAGCAGCTTGTCTGGGGAGCTGTTTTTT,CASSLSGELFF